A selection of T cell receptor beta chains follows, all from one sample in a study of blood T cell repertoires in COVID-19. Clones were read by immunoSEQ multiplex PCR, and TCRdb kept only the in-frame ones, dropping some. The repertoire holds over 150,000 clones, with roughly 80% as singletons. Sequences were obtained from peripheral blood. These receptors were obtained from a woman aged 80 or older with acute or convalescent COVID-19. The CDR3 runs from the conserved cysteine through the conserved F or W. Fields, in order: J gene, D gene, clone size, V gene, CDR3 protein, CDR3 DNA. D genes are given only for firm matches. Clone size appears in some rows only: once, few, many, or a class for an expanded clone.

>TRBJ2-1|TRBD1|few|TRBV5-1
CASSQPGQNNEQFF
TGCGCCAGCAGCCAACCGGGACAGAACAATGAGCAGTTCTTC
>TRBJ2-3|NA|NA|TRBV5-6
CASNHRRLRTDTQYF
TGTGCCAGCAATCACCGCCGACTTCGCACAGATACGCAGTATTTT
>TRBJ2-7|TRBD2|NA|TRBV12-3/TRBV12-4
CASSPRDSGRQYF
TGTGCCAGCAGTCCCCGTGATAGCGGGAGACAGTACTTC
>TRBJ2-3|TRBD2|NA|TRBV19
CASSRRAGGGDTQYF
TGTGCCAGTAGTAGAAGAGCGGGCGGGGGAGATACGCAGTATTTT
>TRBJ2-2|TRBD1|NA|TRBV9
CASSSQTGTDTGELFF
TGTGCCAGCAGCTCCCAGACAGGGACGGACACCGGGGAGCTGTTTTTT
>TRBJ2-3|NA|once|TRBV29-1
CSGSSTDTQYF
TGCAGCGGTAGTAGCACAGATACGCAGTATTTT
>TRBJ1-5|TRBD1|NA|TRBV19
CASRLTGERDQPQHF
TGTGCCAGTAGACTGACAGGGGAGCGGGATCAGCCCCAGCATTTT
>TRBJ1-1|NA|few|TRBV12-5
CASGRGNRFTEAFF
TGTGCTAGTGGCCGGGGGAACAGGTTCACTGAAGCTTTCTTT
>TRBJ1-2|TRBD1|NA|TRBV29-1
CSIGQGNYGYTF
TGCAGCATCGGACAGGGCAACTATGGCTACACCTTC
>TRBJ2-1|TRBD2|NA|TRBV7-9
CASSLGLAEYNEQFF
TGTGCCAGCAGCTTGGGCCTAGCGGAGTACAATGAGCAGTTCTTC
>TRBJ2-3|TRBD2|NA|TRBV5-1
CASSGGLAGGNTRTDTQYF
TGCGCCAGCAGCGGCGGACTAGCGGGAGGCAACACTCGCACAGATACGCAGTATTTT
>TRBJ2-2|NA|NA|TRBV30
CAWRLEAGELFF
TGTGCCTGGAGACTGGAGGCCGGGGAGCTGTTTTTT
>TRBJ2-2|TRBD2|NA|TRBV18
CASSPGDYGELFF
TGTGCCAGCTCACCCGGGGACTACGGGGAGCTGTTTTTT
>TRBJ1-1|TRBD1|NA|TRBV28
CASSTAGTGNTEAFF
TGTGCCAGCAGTACGGCCGGGACAGGGAACACTGAAGCTTTCTTT
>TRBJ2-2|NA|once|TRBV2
CASSEWQTNTGELFF
TGTGCCAGCAGTGAATGGCAAACGAACACCGGGGAGCTGTTTTTT
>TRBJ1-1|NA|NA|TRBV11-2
CASSLFRGSTEAFF
TGTGCCAGCAGCTTATTTCGGGGGTCTACTGAAGCTTTCTTT
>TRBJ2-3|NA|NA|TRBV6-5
CASSLTSGTDTQYF
TGTGCCAGCAGTTTAACGAGCGGCACAGATACGCAGTATTTT
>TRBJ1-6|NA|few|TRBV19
CASSMGGAPTLHF
TGTGCCAGTAGTATGGGGGGGGCACCGACCCTCCACTTT
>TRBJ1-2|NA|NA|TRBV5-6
CASSLAGDGGYTF
TGTGCCAGCAGCTTGGCCGGGGATGGTGGCTACACCTTC
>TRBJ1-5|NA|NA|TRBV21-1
CASTKLGQAANQPQHF
TGTGCCAGCACCAAGCTCGGACAGGCGGCCAATCAGCCCCAGCATTTT
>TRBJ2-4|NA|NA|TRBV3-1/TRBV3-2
CASSQGFEGAKNIQYF
TGTGCCAGCAGCCAAGGGTTTGAGGGAGCCAAAAACATTCAGTACTTC
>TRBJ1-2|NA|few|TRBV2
CASSESGYYGYTF
TGTGCCAGCAGTGAGTCAGGGTACTATGGCTACACCTTC
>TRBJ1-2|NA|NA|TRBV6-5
CASSYFRGPGYGYTF
TGTGCCAGCAGTTACTTCAGGGGACCCGGCTATGGCTACACCTTC
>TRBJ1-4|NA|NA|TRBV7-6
CASSLTTDSGNEKLFF
TGTGCCAGCAGCCTAACTACGGACAGCGGTAATGAAAAACTGTTTTTT
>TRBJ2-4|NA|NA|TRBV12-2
CASRLWDYQLAKNIQYF
TGTGCAAGTCGCTTATGGGACTACCAGTTAGCCAAAAACATTCAGTACTTC
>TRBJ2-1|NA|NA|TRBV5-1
CASSRTGSYNEQFF
TGCGCCAGCAGCAGAACAGGGTCCTACAATGAGCAGTTCTTC
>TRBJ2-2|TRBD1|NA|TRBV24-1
CATSDSGTGVSGELFF
TGTGCCACCAGTGATTCCGGGACAGGGGTTTCCGGGGAGCTGTTTTTT
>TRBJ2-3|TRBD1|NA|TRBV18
CASSTGTGSTDTQYF
TGTGCCAGCTCAACTGGGACAGGGAGCACAGATACGCAGTATTTT
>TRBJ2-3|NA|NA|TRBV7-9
CASSPRTTSTDTQYF
TGTGCCAGCAGCCCTCGGACAACTAGCACAGATACGCAGTATTTT
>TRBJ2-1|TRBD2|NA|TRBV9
CASSPSGGEQFF
TGTGCCAGCAGCCCGTCGGGGGGTGAGCAGTTCTTC
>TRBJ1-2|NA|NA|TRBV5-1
CASSLAAGINYGYTF
TGCGCCAGCAGCTTGGCCGCAGGAATTAACTATGGCTACACCTTC
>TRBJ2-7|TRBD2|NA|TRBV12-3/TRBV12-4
CASRWTSGYEQYF
TGTGCCAGCAGATGGACTAGCGGCTACGAGCAGTACTTC
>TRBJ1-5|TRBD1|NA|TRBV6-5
CASSLQGANNQPQHF
TGTGCCAGCAGTTTACAGGGGGCCAACAATCAGCCCCAGCATTTT
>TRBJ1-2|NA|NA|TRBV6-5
CASSNTVGYTF
TGTGCCAGCAGTAACACCGTTGGCTACACCTTC
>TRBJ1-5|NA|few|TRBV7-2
CASSRNRESNQPQHF
TGTGCCAGCAGTCGAAATAGAGAGAGCAATCAGCCCCAGCATTTT
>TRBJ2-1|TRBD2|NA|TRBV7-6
CASSQTSGTSGNEQFF
TGTGCCAGCAGCCAGACTTCCGGGACTAGCGGTAATGAGCAGTTCTTC